The 17 T cell receptor beta chains listed next were all sequenced from one sample in a study of blood T cell repertoires in COVID-19. Clones were sequenced by immunoSEQ multiplex PCR, and TCRdb holds only the in-frame ones, with some missing. This table has a few hundred thousand clones, 88% appearing once. The sample consisted of PBMCs or T cells enriched from blood (not recorded which). These receptors came from an older woman in a cohort exposed to, infected with or recovered from COVID-19 (not recorded which).

This chain connects TRBV28 to TRBJ2-7; D might be TRBD1 (6 bases). The length of the CDR3 is 14 residues. Per germline, CDR1 MDHEN and CDR2 SYDVKM. V was pared by 5 bases and J by 3 bases, with 14 bases between. In DNA form, the CDR3 reads TGTGCCAGCAGTCCGCCGACAGGCAACTACGAGCAGTACTTC. This encodes CASSPPTGNYEQYF.

The V and J genes are TRBV6-5 and TRBJ1-1; 9 bases are a match to TRBD1. This CDR3 is 13 amino acids long. The ends lost 7 bases at V and 10 bases at J; junction bases unmatched: 10. CDR1 and CDR2 (germline): MNHEY, SVGAGI. Here the CDR3 DNA reads TGTGCCAGCAAAGGGACAGGGAAGAGAGGAGCTTTCTTT. This sequence encodes CASKGTGKRGAFF.

This chain uses TRBV5-1 with TRBJ2-1; the match to TRBD2 covers 11 bases. This CDR3 spans 16 amino acids. The trim removed 0 bases at V and 5 bases at J, leaving 4 bases unmatched. The germline CDR1 and CDR2 sequences are SGHRS and YFSETQ. As DNA, the CDR3 is TGCGCCAGCAGCTTGGCGGCTAGCGGGGGGAACAATGAGCAGTTCTTC. It is translated as CASSLAASGGNNEQFF. The whole variable domain, filled in from reference TRBV5-1 and TRBJ2-1, reads KAGVTQTPRYLIKTRGQQVTLSCSPISGHRSVSWYQQTPGQGLQFLFEYFSETQRNKGNFPGRFSGRQFSNSRSEMNVSTLELGDSALYLCASSLAASGGNNEQFFGPGTRLTVL.

The V call is TRBV11-2, the J call TRBJ2-1; D remains unclear. This CDR3 has 14 residues. From germline, CDR1 is SGHAT and CDR2 FQNNGV. Trimming pared 0 bases from V and 2 bases from J, leaving 5 bases between. This CDR3 is CASSLDGPYNEQFF. CDR3 sequence (DNA): TGTGCCAGCAGCTTAGATGGGCCCTACAATGAGCAGTTCTTC.

The J gene is TRBJ2-3, the V gene TRBV5-1; the D gene is possibly TRBD2 (5 bases). The V end was cut by 4 bases, the J end by 7 bases, with 37 bases between. The CDR3 contains 21 residues. The germline gives CDR1 SGHRS, CDR2 YFSETQ. The DNA for the CDR3 is TGCGCCAGCAGCCCCACCCTTGTACTTACTCCCGGGAAGGTGGCCTCCTATACGCAGTATTTT. This encodes CASSPTLVLTPGKVASYTQYF.

The chain joins TRBV7-8 to TRBJ2-7; TRBD1 is a possible D gene (6 bases). V lost 0 bases and J 6 bases, leaving 12 bases between the germline ends. The CDR3 runs to 14 residues. Per the germline V gene, CDR1 is SGHVS and CDR2 is FQNEAQ. CDR3 sequence: CASSLAGTSAEQYF. The CDR3 coding sequence is TGTGCCAGCAGCTTAGCCGGGACAAGCGCCGAGCAGTACTTC. The full variable domain, in which reference TRBV7-8 and TRBJ2-7 provide the parts outside the CDR3, is GAGVSQSPRYKVAKRGQDVALRCDPISGHVSLFWYQQALGQGPEFLTYFQNEAQLDKSGLPSDRFFAERPEGSVSTLKIQRTQQEDSAVYLCASSLAGTSAEQYFGPGTRLTVT.

This chain joins TRBV4-3 and TRBJ1-5; D not resolved. The CDR3 has 14 amino acids. Germline CDR1 LGHNA, CDR2 YSLEER. Trimming cost V 1 base and J 4 bases, with 8 bases left between them. The CDR3, as DNA: TGCGCCAGCAGCCAAGCTACGGGGAATCAGCCCCAGCATTTT. It codes for CASSQATGNQPQHF.

The chain is built from TRBV3-1 (or the pseudogene TRBV3-2) and TRBJ1-1, with D perhaps matching TRBD1 (5 bases). The germline V gene encodes CDR1 LGHDT and CDR2 YNNKEL (reference sequence). V was pared by 4 bases and J by 1 base, with 10 bases between. The CDR3 loop spans 14 amino acids. The CDR3 nucleotides are TGTGCCAGCAGCCGGGGACTGACGAACACTGAAGCTTTCTTT. Its protein is CASSRGLTNTEAFF.

V and J are TRBV4-1 and TRBJ2-7; 16 nucleotides align to TRBD2. The CDR3 is 17 residues long. The V segment lost 4 bases and the J segment 2 bases; nucleotides outside the gene matches: 5. The germline gives CDR1 MGHRA, CDR2 YSYEKL. The CDR3 sequence is CASSPGLAGGPPYEQYF. CDR3 DNA: TGCGCCAGCAGCCCGGGACTAGCGGGAGGGCCTCCCTACGAGCAGTACTTC.

The chain couples TRBV12-3 or TRBV12-4 to TRBJ2-5; a possible D gene is TRBD1 (6 bases). The CDR3 loop spans 13 amino acids. Trimming pared 6 bases from V and 5 bases from J, leaving 13 bases between. The CDR3 spells CASSPDRSETQYF. CDR3 DNA: TGTGCCAGCAGCCCCGACAGGTCGGAGACCCAGTACTTC.

The genes are TRBV5-1 and TRBJ1-2; TRBD1 matches at 8 bases. The V gene end was trimmed by 2 bases and the J gene end by 7 bases; junction bases not matched to a gene: 4. Per germline, CDR1 SGHRS and CDR2 YFSETQ. The CDR3 totals 13 residues. As DNA, the CDR3 is TGCGCCAGCAGCTTTGGACAGGGCGGTGGCTACACCTTC. It is translated as CASSFGQGGGYTF.

This chain connects TRBV5-1 to TRBJ2-5, with TRBD1 identical over 10 bases. CDR3 length: 16 amino acids. From germline, CDR1 is SGHRS and CDR2 YFSETQ. The ends lost 2 bases at V and 5 bases at J; junction bases unmatched: 9. The CDR3 DNA reads TGCGCCAGCAGCTTCATACCGACAGGGGGCCGCGAGACCCAGTACTTC. It yields the protein CASSFIPTGGRETQYF.

The chain combines TRBV28 with TRBJ1-5; no reliable D call. V gave up 3 bases and J gave up 9 bases, with 18 bases separating them. The CDR3 length is 15 residues. Germline loops: CDR1 MDHEN, CDR2 SYDVKM. The CDR3 is CASSFRTSENRPQHF. The DNA of the CDR3 is TGTGCCAGCAGTTTTAGGACTTCTGAGAATAGGCCCCAGCATTTT.

The rearrangement joins TRBV19 to TRBJ1-2, with D possibly matching TRBD1 (6 bases). V gave up 4 bases and J gave up 7 bases, with 16 bases separating them. The CDR3 has 14 amino acids. Germline V gives CDR1 LNHDA, CDR2 SQIVND (reference sequence). This chain's CDR3 is CASSTPPRQVGYTF. CDR3 DNA sequence: TGTGCCAGTAGTACCCCGCCGAGACAGGTTGGCTACACCTTC. Together with reference TRBV19 and TRBJ1-2, the CDR3 gives the full variable domain: DGGITQSPKYLFRKEGQNVTLSCEQNLNHDAMYWYRQDPGQGLRLIYYSQIVNDFQKGDIAEGYSVSREKKESFPLTVTSAQKNPTAFYLCASSTPPRQVGYTFGSGTRLTVV.

The gene calls are TRBV28 and TRBJ2-3; possibly TRBD2 for D (6 bases). The CDR3 loop spans 15 amino acids. The germline V and J ends were trimmed by 2 bases and 1 base, with 10 bases remaining between them. Germline assignment: CDR1 MDHEN and CDR2 SYDVKM. The CDR3 loop is CASSLPGVGTDTQYF. CDR3 bases: TGTGCCAGCAGTTTACCGGGGGTGGGCACAGATACGCAGTATTTT.

The chain combines TRBV2 with TRBJ2-7; TRBD2 aligns across 10 bases. V gave up 8 bases and J gave up 2 bases; unmatched junction bases: 6. CDR1 is SNHLY and CDR2 is FYNNEI in the germline V gene. CDR3 length equals 14 residues. CDR3 sequence reads: CASFLAGETYEQYF. CDR3 in DNA: TGTGCCAGCTTTCTAGCGGGGGAGACCTACGAGCAGTACTTC.

V gene TRBV28 combines with J gene TRBJ1-5; 9 bases match TRBD1. The CDR3 runs to 15 residues. Germline CDR1 reads MDHEN; CDR2 reads SYDVKM. With 6 bases clipped from V and 3 bases from J, the junction kept 6 bases outside the gene matches. CDR3 protein: CASSRGDRDNQPQHF. CDR3 DNA sequence: TGTGCCAGCAGCCGGGGGGACAGGGACAATCAGCCCCAGCATTTT.